Ten or more counts support the clone carrying this TCR beta chain. What it binds is unknown. TCRbeta library construction was performed incorporating unique molecular identifiers. MiXCR, applied by TCRdb to the PCR reads, yields one record per CDR3 protein. The repertoire holds around 450,000 distinct CDR3 sequences, with more than 9% as singletons. This sample is part of a study of T-cell reconstitution after alpha-beta-depleted transplantation in children. Findings and limits, study-wide: As was reported, about two months after transplant, alpha-beta T cells came from several hundred expanded graft clones. By one year post-transplant, T-cell counts and diversity largely arose from T cells that were newly produced. Recipient T cells and thymic progenitors that survived were the source of the high TCRbeta diversity seen at day 60 in some patients.

Trimming pared 4 bases from V and 8 bases from J, leaving 15 bases between. The V gene's germline CDR1 is MGHRA and CDR2 YSYEKL. The CDR3 is 14 amino acids. This receptor was taken from a child aged 2-15 years with inherited bone marrow failure, due to receive a stem cell transplant. Sequences were derived from PBMCs, sampled before TCRalphabeta/CD19-depleted stem cell transplant. The genes are TRBV4-1 and TRBJ2-4; tentatively, D is TRBD2 (6 bases). The CDR3 loop is CASSLKRWGDIQYF. CDR3 DNA: TGCGCCAGCAGCCTCAAGCGCTGGGGGGACATTCAGTACTTC.